The present entry profiles one T cell receptor beta chain with its context. The sample comes from a study of radiation and T cells in renal cell carcinoma. Time point meaning: blood 4 weeks post-SBRT, at nephrectomy. Indicated treatment: 15 Gy SBRT to primary tumor, nephrectomy 4 weeks later. After SBRT, blood was collected at 2 and 4 weeks, plus baseline. This CDR3 is built from 15 residues. V gave up 6 bases and J gave up 6 bases, with 20 bases separating them. CDR1 is MNHEY and CDR2 is SMNVEV in the germline V gene (reference sequence). TCRdb's table, derived via immunoSEQ multiplex PCR, lists solely in-frame clones and lacks some. The sample includes roughly 58,000 clones, more than 60% of them seen just once.

Sequenced here: blood, sampled from a patient whose treatment included radiotherapy and nephrectomy. This sequence joins TRBV27 and TRBJ1-2, with a weak D call TRBD1 (5 bases). The clonotype comes from a man aged 55-75 years with renal cell carcinoma. The CDR3 DNA reads as TGTGCCAGCAGCACAACGGCCGGGACGCTTCATGGCTACACCTTC. As protein: CASSTTAGTLHGYTF.